The rows below give T cell receptor beta chains drawn from one sample of a study of vaccination and CD4 T cells after COVID-19. MiXCR, run by TCRdb on the PCR reads, gives a single entry per CDR3 protein. Seen here are approximately 14,000 distinct CDR3 sequences, approximately 30% observed once, and the top ten hold 17%. These receptors' antigens are unknown. The sample comprised cultured CD4+ T cells from blood. The receptors stem from a human donor with COVID-19. Both conserved end residues are part of each CDR3. The D gene is left open where the match is weak. Some rows mark clone size as missing; the rest say once, few, many or name a class of expanded clone.

TRBJ2-7	TRBV7-2	-	few	CASSSGPTYEQYF	TGTGCCAGCAGCTCGGGACCAACTTACGAGCAGTACTTC
TRBJ2-2	TRBV6-4	-	-	CASSDRDTGELFF	TGTGCCAGCAGTGACAGGGACACCGGGGAGCTGTTTTTT
TRBJ1-6	TRBV20-1	TRBD1	-	CSASHQGPGQEGLPLHF	TGCAGTGCTAGTCACCAGGGTCCGGGACAGGAAGGTTTACCCCTCCACTTT
TRBJ2-3	TRBV6-5	TRBD2	few	CASSYGLAGSTDTQYF	TGTGCCAGCAGTTACGGGCTAGCGGGGTCCACAGATACGCAGTATTTT
TRBJ2-3	TRBV7-6	-	-	CASSLGPRSDTQYF	TGTGCCAGCAGCTTGGGGCCACGGTCGGATACGCAGTATTTT
TRBJ2-7	TRBV5-4	TRBD1	-	CASRDRVNYEQYF	TGTGCCAGCAGGGACAGGGTAAACTACGAGCAGTACTTC
TRBJ1-2	TRBV20-1	-	few	CSASPGAGSGYTF	TGCAGTGCCAGCCCGGGGGCAGGGAGTGGCTACACCTTC
TRBJ1-2	TRBV20-1	TRBD1	-	CSASLEGQGHGYTF	TGCAGTGCTAGTCTTGAAGGACAGGGCCATGGCTACACCTTC
TRBJ1-2	TRBV28	-	-	CASSLGGTGVDGYTF	TGTGCCAGCAGTTTAGGGGGAACCGGAGTTGATGGCTACACCTTC
TRBJ1-5	TRBV30	-	few	CAWSIGESQHF	TGTGCCTGGAGTATTGGGGAATCCCAGCATTTT
TRBJ2-5	TRBV11-2	TRBD1	-	CASSLTGQGPGETQYF	TGTGCCAGCAGCTTGACCGGACAGGGGCCGGGAGAGACCCAGTACTTC
TRBJ1-2	TRBV7-9	TRBD1	-	CASSTETGGGYTF	TGTGCCAGCAGCACCGAAACAGGGGGTGGCTACACCTTC
TRBJ1-4	TRBV20-1	-	-	CSAQGYYPNEKLFF	TGCAGTGCCCAGGGTTATTATCCTAATGAAAAACTGTTTTTT
TRBJ2-2	TRBV6-5	-	-	CAGGWRPNTGELFF	TGTGCCGGCGGTTGGCGGCCGAACACCGGGGAGCTGTTTTTT
TRBJ2-7	TRBV5-1	-	few	CASSDQNRVYEQYF	TGCGCCAGCAGCGACCAGAACAGGGTCTACGAGCAGTACTTC
TRBJ2-3	TRBV2	-	-	CASKWEITDTQYF	TGTGCCAGCAAGTGGGAAATCACAGATACGCAGTATTTT
TRBJ1-2	TRBV5-1	-	-	CASSYQGDAYGYTF	TGCGCCAGCAGCTACCAAGGGGATGCCTATGGCTACACCTTC
TRBJ1-5	TRBV27	-	-	CASSGSNQPQHF	TGTGCCAGCAGTGGGAGCAATCAGCCCCAGCATTTT
TRBJ1-5	TRBV20-1	TRBD1	medium-sized	CSARGTGELIQPQHF	TGCAGTGCTAGAGGGACAGGCGAGTTGATTCAGCCCCAGCATTTT
TRBJ2-1	TRBV20-1	-	few	CSARVVGSPQNSYNEQFF	TGCAGTGCTAGAGTAGTCGGGAGCCCTCAAAACTCCTACAATGAGCAGTTCTTC
TRBJ1-2	TRBV4-2	TRBD1	few	CASSQDAGGGNYGYTF	TGTGCCAGCAGCCAAGATGCAGGGGGTGGAAACTATGGCTACACCTTC
TRBJ2-1	TRBV5-4	-	-	CASSLGGGLPNEQFF	TGTGCCAGCAGCTTGGGGGGGGGCCTCCCGAATGAGCAGTTCTTC
TRBJ1-1	TRBV5-1	-	few	CASSFFGDNTEAFF	TGCGCCAGCAGCTTTTTCGGGGACAACACTGAAGCTTTCTTT
TRBJ1-1	TRBV6-1	-	few	CASRGDGNTEAFF	TGTGCCAGCAGGGGGGACGGGAACACTGAAGCTTTCTTT
TRBJ2-4	TRBV6-1	-	-	CASEGDGKNIQYF	TGTGCCAGCGAGGGGGACGGCAAAAACATTCAGTACTTC
TRBJ1-2	TRBV12-3/TRBV12-4	-	few	CASQGINYGYTF	TGTGCCAGCCAGGGGATTAACTATGGCTACACCTTC
TRBJ1-1	TRBV24-1	-	few	CATSDPGTSEAFF	TGTGCCACCAGTGATCCAGGGACATCAGAAGCTTTCTTT
TRBJ1-1	TRBV20-1	-	-	CSARAQGLNTEAFF	TGCAGTGCTAGAGCACAGGGATTGAACACTGAAGCTTTCTTT
TRBJ2-1	TRBV11-2	-	-	CASSSLGGAYEQFF	TGTGCCAGCAGCTCCCTAGGGGGGGCCTATGAGCAGTTCTTC
TRBJ1-3	TRBV25-1	-	few	CASSGWTDGNTIYF	TGTGCCAGCAGTGGTTGGACAGATGGAAACACCATATATTTT
TRBJ2-2	TRBV7-2	-	-	CASSQWFSGANTGELFF	TGTGCCAGCAGCCAATGGTTCAGCGGCGCGAACACCGGGGAGCTGTTTTTT
TRBJ2-7	TRBV27	-	few	CASSPEDSIYEQYF	TGTGCCAGCAGTCCCGAGGACAGCATCTACGAGCAGTACTTC
TRBJ1-6	TRBV6-1	-	few	CASKAVDNSPLHF	TGTGCCAGCAAGGCTGTAGATAATTCACCCCTCCACTTT
TRBJ1-6	TRBV5-1	TRBD1	-	CASMARPAQGLDNSPLHF	TGCGCCAGCATGGCCCGCCCGGCACAGGGGCTTGATAATTCACCCCTCCACTTT
TRBJ1-1	TRBV20-1	-	few	CSASLGGGTEAFF	TGCAGTGCTAGCCTGGGGGGAGGTACTGAAGCTTTCTTT
TRBJ1-5	TRBV7-7	TRBD1	few	CASRKGAGQDTFTSNQPQHF	TGTGCTAGCCGGAAGGGGGCGGGACAGGACACCTTCACTAGCAATCAGCCCCAGCATTTT
TRBJ1-3	TRBV6-1	TRBD1	-	CASSPGGNRNTIYF	TGTGCCAGCAGTCCAGGGGGTAATCGAAACACCATATATTTT
TRBJ2-7	TRBV20-1	TRBD1	few	CSAVGQTGEQYF	TGCAGTGCCGTGGGACAGACGGGTGAGCAGTACTTC
TRBJ2-5	TRBV19	TRBD2	-	CASSITPGGGEETQYF	TGTGCCAGTAGTATTACCCCCGGGGGGGGGGAAGAGACCCAGTACTTC
TRBJ1-6	TRBV11-2	-	-	CASSLGQSQVSPLHF	TGTGCCAGCAGCTTAGGGCAGAGCCAGGTTTCACCCCTCCACTTT
TRBJ2-5	TRBV20-1	-	-	CSAPNRVRGETQYF	TGCAGTGCTCCGAACAGGGTCCGAGGGGAGACCCAGTACTTC